This T cell receptor beta chain was recovered during a study of cytomegalovirus exposure and HLA in healthy donors. This clone was recorded only once. The PCR contained 60 Vbeta and 13 Jbeta primers. Libraries were prepared by immunoSEQ multiplex PCR; TCRdb keeps only in-frame clonotypes and omits some of them. Altogether approximately 170,000 clones are present, roughly 79% being singletons, with the ten largest covering 1.5% to 1.8%. CDR1 SGHTA and CDR2 FQGNSA come from the germline V gene. This CDR3 has 12 amino acids. The V and J ends lost 3 bases and 11 bases respectively, with 13 bases between them.

V usage is TRBV7-2 and J usage is TRBJ1-1; no clear D. The sample taken for sequencing was PBMCs. The source is a middle-aged man in good health and CMV-seronegative. This CDR3 is CASSFSSRGAFF. The CDR3 DNA follows: TGTGCCAGCAGCTTTAGTTCGCGAGGCGCTTTCTTT. The full variable domain, completed using reference TRBV7-2 and TRBJ1-1, is GAGVSQSPSNKVTEKGKDVELRCDPISGHTALYWYRQSLGQGLEFLIYFQGNSAPDKSGLPSDRFSAERTGGSVSTLTIQRTQQEDSAVYLCASSFSSRGAFFGQGTRLTVV.